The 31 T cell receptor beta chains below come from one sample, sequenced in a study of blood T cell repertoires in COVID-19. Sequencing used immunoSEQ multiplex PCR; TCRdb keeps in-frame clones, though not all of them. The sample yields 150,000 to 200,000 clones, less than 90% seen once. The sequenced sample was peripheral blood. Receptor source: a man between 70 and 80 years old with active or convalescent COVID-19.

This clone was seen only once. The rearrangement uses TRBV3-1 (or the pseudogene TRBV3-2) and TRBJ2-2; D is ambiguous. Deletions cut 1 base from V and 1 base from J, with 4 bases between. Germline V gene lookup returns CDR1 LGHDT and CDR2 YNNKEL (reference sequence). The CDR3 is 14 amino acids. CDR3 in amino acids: CASSQGQNTGELFF. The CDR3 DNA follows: TGTGCCAGCAGCCAAGGACAGAACACCGGGGAGCTGTTTTTT.

This CDR3 reads CASSSQPGTYNEQFF. The DNA of the CDR3 is TGTGCCAGCAGCTCCCAACCCGGGACTTACAATGAGCAGTTCTTC. The rearrangement links TRBV11-3 to TRBJ2-1; possible D gene TRBD2, 6 bases. V dropped 4 bases and J dropped 4 bases, with 14 bases sitting between them. The CDR3 consists of 15 residues. The germline V gene has CDR1 SGHNT and CDR2 YENEEA. Together with reference TRBV11-3 and TRBJ2-1, the CDR3 gives the full variable domain: EAGVVQSPRYKIIEKKQPVAFWCNPISGHNTLYWYLQNLGQGPELLIRYENEEAVDDSQLPKDRFSAERLKGVDSTLKIQPAELGDSAVYLCASSSQPGTYNEQFFGPGTRLTVL.

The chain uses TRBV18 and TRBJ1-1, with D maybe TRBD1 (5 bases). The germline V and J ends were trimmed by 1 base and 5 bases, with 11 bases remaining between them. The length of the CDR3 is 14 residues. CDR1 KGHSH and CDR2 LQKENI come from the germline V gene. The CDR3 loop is CASSPLRGGTEAFF. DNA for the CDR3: TGTGCCAGCTCACCACTTAGGGGTGGGACTGAAGCTTTCTTT.

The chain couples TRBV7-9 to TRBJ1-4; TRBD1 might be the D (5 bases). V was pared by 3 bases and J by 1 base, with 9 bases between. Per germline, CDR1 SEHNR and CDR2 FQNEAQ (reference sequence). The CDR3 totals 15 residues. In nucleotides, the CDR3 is TGTGCCAGCAGCTTGGAGGGGTTAACTAATGAAAAACTGTTTTTT. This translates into CASSLEGLTNEKLFF. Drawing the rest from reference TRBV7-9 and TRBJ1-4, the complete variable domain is DTGVSQNPRHKITKRGQNVTFRCDPISEHNRLYWYRQTLGQGPEFLTYFQNEAQLEKSRLLSDRFSAERPKGSFSTLEIQRTEQGDSAMYLCASSLEGLTNEKLFFGSGTQLSVL.

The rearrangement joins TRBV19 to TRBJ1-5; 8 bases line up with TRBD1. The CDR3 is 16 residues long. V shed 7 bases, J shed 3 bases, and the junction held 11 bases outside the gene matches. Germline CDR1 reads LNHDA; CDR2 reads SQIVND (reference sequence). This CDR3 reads CASKGTRDRFNQPQHF. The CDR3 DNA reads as TGTGCCAGTAAGGGAACCCGGGACAGGTTCAATCAGCCCCAGCATTTT.

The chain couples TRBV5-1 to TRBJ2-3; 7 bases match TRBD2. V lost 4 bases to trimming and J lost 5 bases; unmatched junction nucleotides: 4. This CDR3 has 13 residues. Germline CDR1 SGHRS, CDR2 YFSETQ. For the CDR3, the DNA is TGCGCCAGCAGCCTCGGGGGGAAAGATACGCAGTATTTT. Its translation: CASSLGGKDTQYF. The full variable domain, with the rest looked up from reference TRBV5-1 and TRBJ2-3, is KAGVTQTPRYLIKTRGQQVTLSCSPISGHRSVSWYQQTPGQGLQFLFEYFSETQRNKGNFPGRFSGRQFSNSRSEMNVSTLELGDSALYLCASSLGGKDTQYFGPGTRLTVL.

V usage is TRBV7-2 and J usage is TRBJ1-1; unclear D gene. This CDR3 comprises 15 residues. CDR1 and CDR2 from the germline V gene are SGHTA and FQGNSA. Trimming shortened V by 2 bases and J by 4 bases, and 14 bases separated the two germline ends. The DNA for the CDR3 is TGTGCCAGCAGCTTAAATGTAGGAAAGCGCACTGAAGCTTTCTTT. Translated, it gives CASSLNVGKRTEAFF.

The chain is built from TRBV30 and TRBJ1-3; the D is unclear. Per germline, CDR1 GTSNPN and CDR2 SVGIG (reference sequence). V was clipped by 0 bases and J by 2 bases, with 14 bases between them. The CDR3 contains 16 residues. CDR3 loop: CAWSVPVVSAGNTIYF. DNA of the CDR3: TGTGCCTGGAGTGTACCGGTGGTCTCGGCTGGAAACACCATATATTTT.

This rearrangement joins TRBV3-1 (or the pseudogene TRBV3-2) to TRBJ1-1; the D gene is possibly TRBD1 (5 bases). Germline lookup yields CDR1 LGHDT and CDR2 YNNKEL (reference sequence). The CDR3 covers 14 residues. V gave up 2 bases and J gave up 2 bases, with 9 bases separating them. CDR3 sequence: CASSQNRGNTEAFF. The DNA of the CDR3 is TGTGCCAGCAGCCAAAATAGGGGAAACACTGAAGCTTTCTTT.

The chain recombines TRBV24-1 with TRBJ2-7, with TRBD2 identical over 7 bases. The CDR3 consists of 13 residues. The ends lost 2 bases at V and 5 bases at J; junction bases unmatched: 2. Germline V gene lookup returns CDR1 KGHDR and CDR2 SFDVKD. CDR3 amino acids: CATSDWGGDEQYF. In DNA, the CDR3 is TGTGCCACCAGTGATTGGGGGGGGGACGAGCAGTACTTC.

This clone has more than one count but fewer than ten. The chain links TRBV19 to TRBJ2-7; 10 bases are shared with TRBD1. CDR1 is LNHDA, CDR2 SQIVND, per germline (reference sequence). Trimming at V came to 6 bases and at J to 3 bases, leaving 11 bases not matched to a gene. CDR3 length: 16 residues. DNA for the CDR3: TGTGCCAGTAGACCGTCACGGGACAGGGGCGACTACGAGCAGTACTTC. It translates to CASRPSRDRGDYEQYF. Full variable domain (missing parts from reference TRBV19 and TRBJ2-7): DGGITQSPKYLFRKEGQNVTLSCEQNLNHDAMYWYRQDPGQGLRLIYYSQIVNDFQKGDIAEGYSVSREKKESFPLTVTSAQKNPTAFYLCASRPSRDRGDYEQYFGPGTRLTVT.

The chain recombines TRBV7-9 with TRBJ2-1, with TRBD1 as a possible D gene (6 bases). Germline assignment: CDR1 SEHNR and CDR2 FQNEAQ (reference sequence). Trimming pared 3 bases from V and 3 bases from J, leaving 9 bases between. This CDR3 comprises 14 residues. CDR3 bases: TGTGCCAGCAGCTTCAGGACAGACTACAATGAGCAGTTCTTC. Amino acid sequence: CASSFRTDYNEQFF.

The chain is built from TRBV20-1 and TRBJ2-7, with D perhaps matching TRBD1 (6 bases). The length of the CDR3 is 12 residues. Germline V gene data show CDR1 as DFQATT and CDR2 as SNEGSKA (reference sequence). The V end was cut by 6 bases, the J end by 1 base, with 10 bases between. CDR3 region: CSASTGSYEQYF. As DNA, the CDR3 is TGCAGTGCCAGTACAGGGTCCTACGAGCAGTACTTC.

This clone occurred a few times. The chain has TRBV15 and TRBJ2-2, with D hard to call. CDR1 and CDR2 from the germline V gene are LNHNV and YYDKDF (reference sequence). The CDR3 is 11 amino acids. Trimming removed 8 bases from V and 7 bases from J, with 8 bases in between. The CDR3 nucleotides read TGTGCCACCGCCACGGGCGGGGAGCTGTTTTTT. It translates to CATATGGELFF.

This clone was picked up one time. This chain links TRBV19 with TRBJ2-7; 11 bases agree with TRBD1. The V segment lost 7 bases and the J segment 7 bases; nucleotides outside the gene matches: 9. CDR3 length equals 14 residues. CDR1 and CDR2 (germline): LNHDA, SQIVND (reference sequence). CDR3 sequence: CASTPGQGGGEQYF. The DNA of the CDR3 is TGTGCCAGTACCCCGGGACAGGGGGGAGGAGAGCAGTACTTC.

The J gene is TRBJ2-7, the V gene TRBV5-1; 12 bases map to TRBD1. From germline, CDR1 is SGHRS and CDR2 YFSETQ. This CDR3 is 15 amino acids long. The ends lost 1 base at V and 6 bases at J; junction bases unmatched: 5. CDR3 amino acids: CASSLLGTGGGEQYF. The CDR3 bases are TGCGCCAGCAGCTTGCTTGGGACAGGGGGCGGCGAGCAGTACTTC.

The CDR3 nucleotides read TGTGCCAGCAGTCCCGGGGGAATTAGTGTTGGCTACACCTTC. It codes for CASSPGGISVGYTF. The gene calls are TRBV6-5 and TRBJ1-2; maybe TRBD1 (5 bases). The CDR3 contains 14 residues. Germline V lookup: CDR1 MNHEY, CDR2 SVGAGI. The ends were cut back, 5 bases at V and 7 bases at J, with 17 bases in the middle.

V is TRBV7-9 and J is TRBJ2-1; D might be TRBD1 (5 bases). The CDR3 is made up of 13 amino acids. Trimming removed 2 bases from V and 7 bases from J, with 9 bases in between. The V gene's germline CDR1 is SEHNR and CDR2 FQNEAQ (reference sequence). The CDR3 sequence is CASSLPPGNEQFF. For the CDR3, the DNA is TGTGCCAGCAGCTTACCCCCAGGGAATGAGCAGTTCTTC.

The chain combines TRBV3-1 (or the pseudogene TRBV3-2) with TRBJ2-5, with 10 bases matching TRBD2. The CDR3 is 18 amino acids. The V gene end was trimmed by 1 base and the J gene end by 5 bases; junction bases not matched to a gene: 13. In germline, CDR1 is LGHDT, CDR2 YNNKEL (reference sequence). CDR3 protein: CASSQGSAGGRMEETQYF. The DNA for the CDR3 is TGTGCCAGCAGCCAAGGGTCAGCGGGGGGGAGGATGGAGGAGACCCAGTACTTC.

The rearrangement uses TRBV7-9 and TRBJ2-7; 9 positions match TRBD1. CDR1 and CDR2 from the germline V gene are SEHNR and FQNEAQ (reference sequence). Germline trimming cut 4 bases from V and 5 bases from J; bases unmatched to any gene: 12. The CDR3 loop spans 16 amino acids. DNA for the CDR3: TGTGCCAGCAGCTCAACAACAGGGGGCGTCCTGGACGAGCAGTACTTC. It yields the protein CASSSTTGGVLDEQYF.

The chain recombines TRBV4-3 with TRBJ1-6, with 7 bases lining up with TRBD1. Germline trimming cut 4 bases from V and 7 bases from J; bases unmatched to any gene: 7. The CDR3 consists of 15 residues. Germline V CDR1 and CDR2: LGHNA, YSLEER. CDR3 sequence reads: CASSPRTGANSPLHF. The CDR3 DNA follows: TGCGCCAGCAGCCCCCGGACAGGAGCAAATTCACCCCTCCACTTT.

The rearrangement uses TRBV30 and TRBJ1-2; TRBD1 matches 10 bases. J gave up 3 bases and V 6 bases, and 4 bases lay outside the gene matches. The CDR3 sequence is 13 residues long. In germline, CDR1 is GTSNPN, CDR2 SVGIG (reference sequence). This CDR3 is CACGDRGHYGYTF. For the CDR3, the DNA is TGTGCCTGTGGGGACAGGGGACACTATGGCTACACCTTC.

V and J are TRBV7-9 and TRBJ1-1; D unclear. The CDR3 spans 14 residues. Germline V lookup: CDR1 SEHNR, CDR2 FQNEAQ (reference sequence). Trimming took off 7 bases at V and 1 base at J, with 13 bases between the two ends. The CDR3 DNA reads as TGTGCCAGCACCCTTACCGCGGGGAACACTGAAGCTTTCTTT. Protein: CASTLTAGNTEAFF.

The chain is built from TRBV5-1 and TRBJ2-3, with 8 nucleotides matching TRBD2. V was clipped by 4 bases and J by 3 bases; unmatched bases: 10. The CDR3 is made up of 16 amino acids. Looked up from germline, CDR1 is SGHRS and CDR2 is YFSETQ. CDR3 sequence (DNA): TGCGCCAGCAGCGGAGGCTTTCCGGGGGGGACAGATACGCAGTATTTT. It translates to CASSGGFPGGTDTQYF.

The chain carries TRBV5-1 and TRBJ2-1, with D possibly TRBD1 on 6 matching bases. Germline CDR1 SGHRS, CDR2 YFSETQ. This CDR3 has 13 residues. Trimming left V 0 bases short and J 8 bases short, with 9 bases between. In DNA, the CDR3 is TGCGCCAGCAGCTTGGTTGGGGGCGATGAGCAGTTCTTC. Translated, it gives CASSLVGGDEQFF.

The CDR3 DNA reads as TGTGCCAGCTCACCACCTTTGGGACAGAACTATGGCTACACCTTC. Protein: CASSPPLGQNYGYTF. The rearrangement links TRBV18 to TRBJ1-2; TRBD1 aligns across 7 bases. The CDR3 has 15 residues. The germline V gene has CDR1 KGHSH and CDR2 LQKENI. With 0 bases clipped from V and 2 bases from J, the junction kept 3 bases outside the gene matches.

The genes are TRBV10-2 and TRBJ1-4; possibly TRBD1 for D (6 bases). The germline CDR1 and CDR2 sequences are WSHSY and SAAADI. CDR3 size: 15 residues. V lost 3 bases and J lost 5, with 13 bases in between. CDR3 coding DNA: TGCGCCAGCAGTGAAACAGGGAGGGTGAATGAAAAACTGTTTTTT. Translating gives CASSETGRVNEKLFF.

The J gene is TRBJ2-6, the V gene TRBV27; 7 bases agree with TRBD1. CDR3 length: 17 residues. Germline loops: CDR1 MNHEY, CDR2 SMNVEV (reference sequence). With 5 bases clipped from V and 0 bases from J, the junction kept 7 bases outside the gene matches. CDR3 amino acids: CASSTWDSFSGANVLTF. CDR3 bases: TGTGCCAGCAGTACCTGGGACAGTTTCTCTGGGGCCAACGTCCTGACTTTC.

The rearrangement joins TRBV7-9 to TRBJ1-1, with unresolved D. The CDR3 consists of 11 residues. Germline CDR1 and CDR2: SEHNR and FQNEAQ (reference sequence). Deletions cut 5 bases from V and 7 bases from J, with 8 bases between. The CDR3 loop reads CASSLGGEAFF. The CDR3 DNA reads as TGTGCCAGCAGCCTTGGCGGTGAAGCTTTCTTT.

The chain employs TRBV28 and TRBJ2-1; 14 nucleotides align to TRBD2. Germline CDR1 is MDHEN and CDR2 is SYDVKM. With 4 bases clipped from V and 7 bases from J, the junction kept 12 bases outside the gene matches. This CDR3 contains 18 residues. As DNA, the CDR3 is TGTGCCAGCAGTTCACAGGCGCTTAGGACTAGCGGGGGGAATGAGCAGTTCTTC. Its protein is CASSSQALRTSGGNEQFF.

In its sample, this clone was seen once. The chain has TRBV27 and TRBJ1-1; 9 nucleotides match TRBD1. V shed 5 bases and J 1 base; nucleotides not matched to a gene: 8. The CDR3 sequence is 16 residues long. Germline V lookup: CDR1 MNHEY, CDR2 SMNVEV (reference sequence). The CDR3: CASSTALGQGNTEAFF. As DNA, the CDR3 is TGTGCCAGCAGTACAGCGCTGGGACAGGGGAACACTGAAGCTTTCTTT.